These 15 T cell receptor beta chains were sequenced from one sample in a study of T-cell reconstitution after alpha-beta-depleted transplantation in children. The TCRbeta library incorporated unique molecular identifiers. In TCRdb, the PCR reads were re-called with MiXCR into one record per CDR3 protein. This repertoire shows about 500,000 distinct CDR3 sequences, approximately 30% found once; its top ten account for roughly 2.5%. The sequences come from PBMCs from the stem cell graft donor, collected from the stem cell graft. These receptors were obtained from a human donor who donated a stem cell graft to a child with aplastic anemia.

The chain carries TRBV28 and TRBJ1-6; TRBD1 agrees at 10 bases. The V gene end was trimmed by 6 bases and the J gene end by 3 bases; junction bases not matched to a gene: 2. Germline V gene lookup returns CDR1 MDHEN and CDR2 SYDVKM. The CDR3 length is 15 residues. This CDR3 reads CASRRTGGYNSPLHF. In DNA form, the CDR3 reads TGTGCCAGCAGGAGGACAGGGGGCTATAATTCACCCCTCCACTTT. Full variable domain (remainder filled in from reference TRBV28 and TRBJ1-6): DVKVTQSSRYLVKRTGEKVFLECVQDMDHENMFWYRQDPGLGLRLIYFSYDVKMKEKGDIPEGYSVSREKKERFSLILESASTNQTSMYLCASRRTGGYNSPLHFGNGTRLTVT.

The sample holds a few counts of this clonotype. The chain employs TRBV12-3 or TRBV12-4 and TRBJ2-3, with TRBD1 matching 7 bases. The CDR3 is 13 amino acids. J lost 3 bases, V lost 7 bases, and 4 bases had no gene match. The CDR3 sequence is CASNDRVTDTQYF. DNA of the CDR3: TGTGCCAGCAATGACAGGGTGACAGATACGCAGTATTTT.

This clonotype was detected only a few times. The chain is built from TRBV18 and TRBJ2-7; 7 bases agree with TRBD1. The V and J ends lost 3 bases and 6 bases, in that order; junction bases with no gene match: 8. The CDR3 runs 14 residues. Germline V CDR1 and CDR2: KGHSH, LQKENI. CDR3 loop: CASSPGQARGEQYF. The CDR3, as DNA: TGTGCCAGCTCACCCGGACAGGCTCGAGGCGAGCAGTACTTC. Combining the CDR3 with reference TRBV18 and TRBJ2-7 gives the whole variable domain NAGVMQNPRHLVRRRGQEARLRCSPMKGHSHVYWYRQLPEEGLKFMVYLQKENIIDESGMPKERFSAEFPKEGPSILRIQQVVRGDSAAYFCASSPGQARGEQYFGPGTRLTVT.

The V gene is TRBV7-9, the J gene TRBJ2-1; maybe TRBD2 (6 bases). The CDR3 loop spans 13 amino acids. Germline values: CDR1 SEHNR, CDR2 FQNEAQ (reference sequence). The V end was cut by 1 base, the J end by 9 bases, with 10 bases between. CDR3 loop: CASSLELAGEQFF. The CDR3 DNA is TGTGCCAGCAGCTTAGAACTAGCCGGTGAGCAGTTCTTC.

The CDR3 region has the DNA TGTGCCAGCAGCTTAATGGACAGATTCGACTACGAGCAGTACTTC. Translated: CASSLMDRFDYEQYF. V and J are TRBV5-5 and TRBJ2-7, with D maybe TRBD1 (6 bases). The V gene's germline CDR1 is SGHKS and CDR2 YYEKEE (reference sequence). V was pared by 2 bases and J by 3 bases, with 15 bases between. The CDR3 runs to 15 residues.

This chain links TRBV5-1 with TRBJ2-3, with 10 bases fitting TRBD2. Trimming cost V 0 bases and J 5 bases; bases outside gene matches: 3. The germline gives CDR1 SGHRS, CDR2 YFSETQ. The CDR3 runs to 15 residues. The CDR3 bases are TGCGCCAGCAGCTTGGAGCGGGAGGGGCGAGATACGCAGTATTTT. Its protein product is CASSLEREGRDTQYF.

J is TRBJ2-7 and V is TRBV10-3; 8 bases are a match to TRBD1. The CDR3 consists of 13 residues. CDR1 and CDR2 (germline): ENHRY, SYGVKD. V gave up 5 bases and J gave up 0 bases; unmatched junction bases: 0. Here the CDR3 DNA reads TGTGCCATCAGTACAGGGGGCTCCTACGAGCAGTACTTC. Protein product: CAISTGGSYEQYF.

The chain joins TRBV29-1 to TRBJ1-2; 8 bases are shared with TRBD1. The ends lost 6 bases at V and 4 bases at J; junction bases unmatched: 4. This CDR3 is built from 12 residues. Germline V gives CDR1 SQVTM, CDR2 ANQGSEA. CDR3 amino acids: CSVWTGRYGYTF. The CDR3 DNA follows: TGCAGCGTCTGGACAGGGCGCTATGGCTACACCTTC.

This clonotype came up a few times. This chain connects TRBV20-1 to TRBJ1-5; a weak D match, TRBD1 (6 bases). V was cut by 3 bases and J by 6 bases, with 12 bases left in between. The CDR3 totals 13 residues. Germline V gene lookup returns CDR1 DFQATT and CDR2 SNEGSKA (reference sequence). CDR3 residues: CSASATGSQPQHF. CDR3 nucleotide sequence: TGCAGTGCTAGCGCCACAGGGAGTCAGCCCCAGCATTTT.

There are a few counts of this clonotype. The V and J genes are TRBV5-6 and TRBJ2-1; the match to TRBD2 covers 7 bases. V lost 3 bases, J lost 4 bases, and 7 bases stayed unmatched. CDR1 SGHDT and CDR2 YYEEEE come from the germline V gene. The CDR3 totals 15 residues. The CDR3 protein is CASSSVAGIYNEQFF. The CDR3 DNA sequence: TGTGCCAGCAGCTCCGTAGCGGGCATATACAATGAGCAGTTCTTC.

This chain uses TRBV5-1 with TRBJ2-5; 7 bases agree with TRBD2. V trimming: 5 bases; J trimming: 5 bases; junction bases outside the gene matches: 12. The CDR3 contains 15 residues. Germline V gene lookup returns CDR1 SGHRS and CDR2 YFSETQ. The CDR3 nucleotides read TGCGCCAGCAGAGACGGACTAGTAAATATGGAGACCCAGTACTTC. It encodes CASRDGLVNMETQYF.

The gene calls are TRBV25-1 and TRBJ1-2, with unresolved D. Germline values: CDR1 MGHDK, CDR2 SYGVNS. This CDR3 has 12 residues. The ends were cut back, 4 bases at V and 4 bases at J, with 7 bases in the middle. The CDR3 loop reads CASSVGSYGYTF. Written as DNA, the CDR3 is TGTGCCAGCAGTGTGGGGAGCTATGGCTACACCTTC.

This clonotype was counted only a few times. At one end, the junction sequence differs from germline, possibly due to a read error. This chain joins TRBV20-1 and TRBJ1-1; 8 bases agree with TRBD1. The CDR3 contains 14 residues. Per the germline V gene, CDR1 is DFQATT and CDR2 is SNEGSKA (reference sequence). The DNA of the CDR3 is TGCAGTGCTACAAATCGACAGGGGAACTCTGAAGCTTTCTTT. This codes for CSATNRQGNSEAFF.

V gene TRBV7-9 combines with J gene TRBJ1-1, with 9 bases lining up with TRBD1. The CDR3 spans 15 residues. The germline V gene has CDR1 SEHNR and CDR2 FQNEAQ (reference sequence). V lost 2 bases and J lost 1; bases outside the gene matches: 2. As DNA, the CDR3 is TGTGCCAGCAGCTTACGGGACAGGGAGAACACTGAAGCTTTCTTT. This sequence encodes CASSLRDRENTEAFF.

In its sample, this clonotype was seen once. The V and J genes are TRBV21-1 and TRBJ1-5; the table's D gene call, TRBD1, was not cross checked with the DNA. TRBV21-1 is tagged as a pseudogene. The CDR3 length is 14 residues. The CDR3 is CASPGQGPNQPQHF. CDR3 nucleotides: TGTGCCAGCCCGGGACAGGGGCCGAATCAGCCCCAGCATTTT.